These 26 T cell receptor beta chains share one sample of origin, sequenced in a study of blood T cells in healthy people across ages. Together with a sample-barcoded 5' primer, a J-beta primer mix was included in a second PCR lasting about 7 to 12 cycles. TCRdb ran MiXCR on the 5' RACE reads and lists one entry per CDR3 protein. Of over 500,000 distinct CDR3 sequences in the sample, around 27% were seen once. This sample also appeared in a second study, on T cells of mothers and their children.

What was sequenced was blood. These receptors were taken from a boy aged 2-9 years in good health.

This clonotype appeared a few times. This chain links TRBV6-5 with TRBJ2-1, with D tentatively TRBD2 (7 bases). Germline-derived CDR1 and CDR2 are MNHEY and SVGAGI. The CDR3 spans 13 residues. The V end lost 0 bases, the J end lost 15 bases, and 15 bases lay between the germline ends. Here the CDR3 reads CASSYSPSGGPFF. The CDR3, as DNA: TGTGCCAGCAGTTACTCCCCCTCGGGGGGCCCGTTCTTC.

This clonotype was detected only once. The chain uses TRBV7-2 and TRBJ2-3; 13 bases agree with TRBD2. V gave up 0 bases and J gave up 4 bases; unmatched junction bases: 7. The germline gives CDR1 SGHTA, CDR2 FQGNSA. The CDR3 runs 18 residues. The chain's CDR3 is CASSLATSGRQSADTQYF. The CDR3 coding sequence is TGTGCCAGCAGCTTAGCGACTAGCGGGAGGCAGTCGGCAGATACGCAGTATTTT.

This clonotype was seen a handful of times. The V call is TRBV3-1, the J call TRBJ2-7; 7 bases are shared with TRBD2. CDR1 and CDR2 (germline): LGHDT, YNNKEL (reference sequence). The CDR3 is 15 amino acids. Trimming took 5 bases from V and 3 from J; bases not matched to a gene: 10. This CDR3 reads CASSGAGRVVYEQYF. The CDR3 DNA reads TGTGCCAGCAGCGGAGCGGGAAGGGTGGTCTACGAGCAGTACTTC.

V is TRBV27 and J is TRBJ2-3; unclear D gene. CDR1 is MNHEY, CDR2 SMNVEV, per germline (reference sequence). The CDR3 extends over 16 amino acids. Trimming left V 5 bases short and J 2 bases short, with 17 bases between. CDR3 coding DNA: TGTGCCAGCAGTACGGCCGCGGTTACACACACAGATACGCAGTATTTT. Residues: CASSTAAVTHTDTQYF.

The chain joins TRBV7-2 to TRBJ2-7; a weak D match, TRBD2 (6 bases). The CDR3 extends over 13 amino acids. Between the trimmed V and J ends, which lost 4 bases and 2 bases, there was a span of 9 bases. Germline V gives CDR1 SGHTA, CDR2 FQGNSA. The CDR3 sequence: CASSSIAAYEQYF. CDR3 coding DNA: TGTGCCAGCAGCTCAATAGCGGCCTACGAGCAGTACTTC.

This clonotype was counted a few times. V usage is TRBV25-1 and J usage is TRBJ2-5; a possible D gene is TRBD2 (6 bases). TRBJ2-7 matches the DNA end more closely, so the J call is doubtful. Germline CDR1 reads MGHDK; CDR2 reads SYGVNS. This CDR3 spans 14 amino acids. This CDR3 reads CASGTTGDSYEQYF. As DNA, the CDR3 is TGTGCCAGCGGGACGACGGGGGACTCCTACGAGCAGTACTTC.

This clonotype has just a few counts. The chain uses TRBV10-3 and TRBJ1-3; a weak D match, TRBD1 (6 bases). The CDR3 is 14 residues long. V was cut by 4 bases and J by 4 bases, with 11 bases left in between. The germline V gene encodes CDR1 ENHRY and CDR2 SYGVKD. This CDR3 is CAISGTVRGNTIYF. CDR3 coding DNA: TGTGCCATCAGTGGGACAGTCAGAGGAAACACCATATATTTT.

The chain joins TRBV5-1 to TRBJ2-5; D is undetermined. V was trimmed by 1 base and J by 1 base, leaving 11 bases between them. CDR3 length: 15 residues. CDR1 SGHRS and CDR2 YFSETQ come from the germline V gene. CDR3 in amino acids: CASSLYGVIQETQYF. In DNA form, the CDR3 reads TGCGCCAGCAGCTTGTACGGAGTAATCCAAGAGACCCAGTACTTC.

J is TRBJ1-5 and V is TRBV7-2, with D maybe TRBD1 (5 bases). This CDR3 is built from 16 residues. V shed 1 base and J shed 0 bases, with 10 bases lying between them. Germline values: CDR1 SGHTA, CDR2 FQGNSA. The DNA for the CDR3 is TGTGCCAGCAGCTTAGAGACAGCCGTTAGCAATCAGCCCCAGCATTTT. Protein: CASSLETAVSNQPQHF.

This clonotype was seen more than once but under ten times. This rearrangement joins TRBV5-1 to TRBJ1-1, with D perhaps TRBD1 (6 bases). V was shortened by 4 bases and J by 5 bases, with 12 bases between the two germline ends. The CDR3 is 13 amino acids. Germline V gives CDR1 SGHRS, CDR2 YFSETQ. The DNA for the CDR3 is TGCGCCAGCAGCCAGGGGATCTCTACTGAAGCTTTCTTT. This translates into CASSQGISTEAFF.

The CDR3 coding sequence is TGTGCCAGCAGCCCAGCCTGGGGTGGGGGGCAAGGCTCTGGGGCCAACGTCCTGACTTTC. This translates into CASSPAWGGGQGSGANVLTF. The chain carries TRBV7-3 and TRBJ2-6; D assignment may be TRBD1 or TRBD2 (6 bases each). In germline, CDR1 is SGHTA, CDR2 FQGTGA. The CDR3 consists of 20 residues. Trimming took 5 bases from V and 0 from J, leaving 23 bases between them. Using reference TRBV7-3 and TRBJ2-6 for the parts outside the CDR3, the full variable domain is GAGVSQTPSNKVTEKGKYVELRCDPISGHTALYWYRQSLGQGPEFLIYFQGTGAADDSGLPNDRFFAVRPEGSVSTLKIQRTERGDSAVYLCASSPAWGGGQGSGANVLTFGAGSRLTVL.

The chain recombines TRBV9 with TRBJ2-5; 11 nucleotides line up with TRBD2. Germline V gives CDR1 SGDLS, CDR2 YYNGEE. CDR3 length equals 16 residues. J gave up 5 bases and V 3 bases, and 9 bases lay outside the gene matches. The CDR3 reads CASSGTSGGAWETQYF. CDR3 coding DNA: TGTGCCAGCAGCGGAACTAGCGGGGGCGCCTGGGAGACCCAGTACTTC.

This chain's CDR3 is CASSPDRTGITEAFF. The CDR3 nucleotides read TGCGCCAGCAGCCCGGACAGGACGGGTATTACTGAAGCTTTCTTT. The chain links TRBV5-1 to TRBJ1-1; the match to TRBD1 covers 7 bases. The CDR3 contains 15 residues. Per germline, CDR1 SGHRS and CDR2 YFSETQ. The ends lost 4 bases at V and 5 bases at J; junction bases unmatched: 11.

The gene calls are TRBV30 and TRBJ1-4, with D hard to call. Germline V CDR1 and CDR2: GTSNPN, SVGIG (reference sequence). V lost 7 bases, J lost 8 bases, and 17 bases lay in between. This CDR3 comprises 13 residues. The CDR3 reads CASSTWGGEKLFF. In DNA, the CDR3 is TGTGCCTCATCCACGTGGGGTGGCGAAAAACTGTTTTTT.

This sequence joins TRBV27 and TRBJ2-7; D is ambiguous. The CDR3 has 14 residues. Germline V gene sequence: CDR1 MNHEY, CDR2 SMNVEV (reference sequence). The germline V and J ends were trimmed by 1 base and 0 bases, with 7 bases remaining between them. The CDR3 DNA reads as TGTGCCAGCAGTTTATTTGGCCGCTCCTACGAGCAGTACTTC. It codes for CASSLFGRSYEQYF.

This rearrangement joins TRBV5-5 to TRBJ1-1; 7 positions match TRBD1. CDR1 and CDR2 (germline): SGHKS, YYEKEE (reference sequence). V lost 3 bases and J lost 4; bases outside the gene matches: 6. The CDR3 is 14 residues long. CDR3 nucleotides: TGTGCCAGCAGCTCCACGACAGGGTTCACTGAAGCTTTCTTT. As protein: CASSSTTGFTEAFF. Drawing the rest from reference TRBV5-5 and TRBJ1-1, the complete variable domain is DAGVTQSPTHLIKTRGQQVTLRCSPISGHKSVSWYQQVLGQGPQFIFQYYEKEERGRGNFPDRFSARQFPNYSSELNVNALLLGDSALYLCASSSTTGFTEAFFGQGTRLTVV.

This rearrangement joins TRBV12-5 to TRBJ2-5; D might be TRBD2 (6 bases). V gave up 6 bases and J gave up 5 bases, with 13 bases separating them. CDR1 and CDR2 from the germline V gene are LGHNT and FRNRAP. The CDR3 is made up of 13 amino acids. DNA for the CDR3: TGTGCTAGTGGAGGTAGTGGGAGGGAGACCCAGTACTTC. Translated: CASGGSGRETQYF.

This clonotype was seen more than once but under ten times. The CDR3 bases are TGCAGCGTCCGAGAGACTGTTCAAGAGACCCAGTACTTC. Its protein is CSVRETVQETQYF. The V gene is TRBV29-1, the J gene TRBJ2-5; no clear D. V was trimmed by 6 bases and J by 2 bases, leaving 13 bases between them. Germline V gene lookup returns CDR1 SQVTM and CDR2 ANQGSEA. The CDR3 sequence is 13 residues long.

This clonotype occurred a few times. The chain uses TRBV5-1 and TRBJ2-7, with 8 bases aligning to TRBD1. V was pared by 2 bases and J by 1 base, with 5 bases of the junction left unmatched. The CDR3 has 15 amino acids. The germline CDR1 and CDR2 sequences are SGHRS and YFSETQ. CDR3 sequence (DNA): TGCGCCAGCAGCTTTCGACAGGGGAGATCCTACGAGCAGTACTTC. This encodes CASSFRQGRSYEQYF.

The genes are TRBV29-1 and TRBJ2-5; 7 bases fit TRBD2. Losses at the gene ends were 7 bases for V and 1 base for J; bases not matched to a gene: 6. This CDR3 is built from 13 residues. CDR1 and CDR2 from the germline V gene are SQVTM and ANQGSEA. The CDR3 bases are TGCAGCGCCAGTGGGAGGGTCCAAGAGACCCAGTACTTC. It is translated as CSASGRVQETQYF.

This clonotype was detected many times. This sequence joins TRBV12-3 or TRBV12-4 and TRBJ2-1; D remains unclear. V shed 3 bases and J shed 2 bases, with 5 bases lying between them. The length of the CDR3 is 13 residues. The CDR3 coding sequence is TGTGCCAGCAGTTTCCGCCCCTACAATGAGCAGTTCTTC. It codes for CASSFRPYNEQFF.

The chain carries TRBV7-3 and TRBJ1-6, with a possible D match to TRBD1 (5 bases). The CDR3 is 16 amino acids. Germline V lookup: CDR1 SGHTA, CDR2 FQGTGA. V was trimmed by 2 bases and J by 8 bases, leaving 16 bases between them. The CDR3 protein is CASSLRLRDGYSPLHF. The CDR3 nucleotides read TGTGCCAGCAGCTTACGCCTCCGGGACGGTTATTCACCCCTCCACTTT.

This chain joins TRBV7-8 and TRBJ2-1, with 8 nucleotides matching TRBD2. The CDR3 contains 18 residues. CDR1 is SGHVS, CDR2 FQNEAQ, per germline. V was clipped by 4 bases and J by 3 bases; unmatched bases: 14. The CDR3 protein is CASSSLVAGGPLYNEQFF. The DNA for the CDR3 is TGTGCCAGCAGCTCCCTCGTGGCGGGAGGTCCCCTCTACAATGAGCAGTTCTTC.

This clonotype was counted only a few times. V is TRBV7-2 and J is TRBJ2-5; a possible D gene is TRBD1 (5 bases). Deletions cut 5 bases from V and 3 bases from J, with 10 bases between. The CDR3 totals 13 residues. Germline loops: CDR1 SGHTA, CDR2 FQGNSA. The CDR3 here is CASSKTGKETQYF. Written as DNA, the CDR3 is TGTGCCAGCAGCAAAACAGGCAAAGAGACCCAGTACTTC.

V is TRBV12-5 and J is TRBJ2-2, with 9 nucleotides matching TRBD1. After removal of 0 bases from V and 2 bases from J, the junction contained 10 bases not matched to a gene. Germline CDR1 LGHNT, CDR2 FRNRAP. The CDR3 totals 19 residues. CDR3 amino acids: CASGLVLVGDRVNTGELFF. CDR3 bases: TGTGCTAGTGGTTTGGTACTAGTAGGGGACAGGGTCAACACCGGGGAGCTGTTTTTT.

The chain employs TRBV15 and TRBJ2-7, with a tentative D call TRBD2 (6 bases). TRBJ2-5 matches the DNA end more closely, so the J call is doubtful. The CDR3 runs 13 residues. The germline V gene encodes CDR1 LNHNV and CDR2 YYDKDF (reference sequence). DNA for the CDR3: TGTGCCACCAGCAGAGAGCGGAGGGGGACCCAGTACTTC. This translates into CATSRERRGTQYF.